This TCR beta chain originates from a study of beta chain features in type 1 diabetes. Expressed TCRB transcripts were sequenced after all isolated RNA was converted to cDNA. TCRdb's copy holds only in-frame clones and misses some; the assay was immunoSEQ multiplex PCR. Of around 250,000 clones in the sample, under 70% were seen once. V lost 0 bases to trimming and J lost 2 bases, with 9 bases between them. The CDR3 is 15 residues long. Germline V CDR1 and CDR2: MNHEY, SVGAGI. The TCR sequence derives from a man aged 25 to 40 in good health. Sequences were obtained from naive CD4+ T cells from blood. V usage is TRBV6-5 and J usage is TRBJ2-3; D is possibly TRBD2 (6 bases). CDR3 bases: TGTGCCAGCAGTTACTCGGGAGGTCCCACAGATACGCAGTATTTT. Translated: CASSYSGGPTDTQYF.